This T cell receptor (beta chain) was captured in a study of siplizumab effects on memory and regulatory T cells. The CDR3 runs to 15 residues. The junction had 7 bases not matched to a gene; V was cut back by 7 bases and J by 4 bases. The germline V gene encodes CDR1 MRHNA and CDR2 SNTAGT. Produced via immunoSEQ multiplex PCR; TCRdb's table is partial and in-frame only. The profile covers just under 85,000 clones, with about 91% appearing a single time and 1.5% taken by the ten largest. This rearrangement joins TRBV6-4 to TRBJ2-3; 11 bases are shared with TRBD1. The TCR was taken from a human donor in good health. The sample was Tregs sorted from blood. The CDR3 loop is CASKRTGGPSDTQYF. DNA of the CDR3: TGTGCCAGCAAAAGGACAGGGGGCCCGTCAGATACGCAGTATTTT.